The 22 T cell receptor beta chains presented below share a single source sample, sequenced in a study of blood T cell repertoires in COVID-19. The method was immunoSEQ multiplex PCR; TCRdb's version includes in-frame clones alone and lacks a portion of them. The sample holds about 54,000 clones, around nine tenths seen once. The sample taken for sequencing was peripheral blood. The receptor source for this set is a woman between 40 and 55 years old with active COVID-19.

This clone was seen a handful of times. The J gene is TRBJ1-4, the V gene TRBV3-1 (or the pseudogene TRBV3-2); no reliable D call. This CDR3 region has 12 residues. V lost 2 bases and J lost 8, with 6 bases in between. Germline assignment: CDR1 LGHDT and CDR2 YNNKEL (reference sequence). The CDR3 sequence: CASSQPREKLFF. The CDR3 coding sequence is TGTGCCAGCAGCCAACCTCGGGAAAAACTGTTTTTT.

The chain joins TRBV3-1 (or the pseudogene TRBV3-2) to TRBJ2-5; 11 bases line up with TRBD2. After removal of 0 bases from V and 5 bases from J, the junction contained 11 bases not matched to a gene. Germline CDR1 LGHDT, CDR2 YNNKEL (reference sequence). The CDR3 length is 18 residues. The CDR3 is CASSQDFFLAGGRETQYF. In DNA form, the CDR3 reads TGTGCCAGCAGCCAAGATTTTTTCCTAGCGGGGGGTCGGGAGACCCAGTACTTC.

The rearrangement uses TRBV7-9 and TRBJ2-5; a possible D gene is TRBD2 (6 bases). This CDR3 comprises 15 residues. The germline gives CDR1 SEHNR, CDR2 FQNEAQ (reference sequence). V was clipped by 8 bases and J by 2 bases, with 18 bases between them. DNA for the CDR3: TGTGCCAGCGACACCCCGGAGGGTTTTCAAGAGACCCAGTACTTC. Its protein product is CASDTPEGFQETQYF.

The chain's CDR3 is CASSLVRTKGAKNIQYF. CDR3 coding DNA: TGTGCCAGCAGCTTAGTTAGGACAAAAGGAGCCAAAAACATTCAGTACTTC. This chain connects TRBV11-3 to TRBJ2-4; possible D gene TRBD1, 5 bases. The CDR3 extends over 17 amino acids. V was shortened by 1 base and J by 0 bases, with 13 bases between the two germline ends. Germline V lookup: CDR1 SGHNT, CDR2 YENEEA.

V is TRBV4-2 and J is TRBJ2-1; D remains unclear. V was clipped by 4 bases and J by 5 bases, with 9 bases between them. CDR3 length: 13 amino acids. Germline V gene sequence: CDR1 LGHNA, CDR2 YNFKEQ. The CDR3 nucleotides are TGTGCCAGCAGCCCTACTAATGACAATGAGCAGTTCTTC. Protein sequence: CASSPTNDNEQFF.

The chain carries TRBV13 and TRBJ2-7; D perhaps matches TRBD1 (6 bases). CDR1 PRHDT and CDR2 FYEKMQ come from the germline V gene (reference sequence). The CDR3 extends over 15 amino acids. Trimming shortened V by 1 base and J by 5 bases, and 15 bases separated the two germline ends. Here the CDR3 DNA reads TGTGCCAGCAGCTTAGTTAACAGGGACGGACACGAGCAGTACTTC. As protein: CASSLVNRDGHEQYF.

The chain employs TRBV23-1 and TRBJ2-1; 11 bases agree with TRBD2. TRBV23-1 qualifies as an ORF whose function is uncertain. The CDR3 totals 17 residues. V trimming: 0 bases; J trimming: 3 bases; junction bases outside the gene matches: 4. The CDR3 is CASSQSGLAGGYNEQFF. CDR3 in DNA: TGCGCCAGCAGTCAATCGGGGCTAGCGGGGGGCTACAATGAGCAGTTCTTC.

V and J are TRBV7-2 and TRBJ1-2; D not resolved. The germline gives CDR1 SGHTA, CDR2 FQGNSA. CDR3 length: 13 residues. V was trimmed by 5 bases and J by 4 bases, leaving 11 bases between them. DNA of the CDR3: TGTGCCAGCAGCCCTCAACGGTCCTATGGCTACACCTTC. It translates to CASSPQRSYGYTF.

The J gene is TRBJ2-7, the V gene TRBV6-5, with 10 positions matching TRBD1. J gave up 3 bases and V 5 bases, and 7 bases lay outside the gene matches. The CDR3 sequence is 15 residues long. Germline V gene sequence: CDR1 MNHEY, CDR2 SVGAGI. The DNA for the CDR3 is TGTGCCAGCAGTAACGCCGGGACAGGGGACTACGAGCAGTACTTC. Its translation: CASSNAGTGDYEQYF.

The CDR3 spells CASTSAGQPTYEQYF. The DNA for the CDR3 is TGTGCCAGCACCTCCGCGGGACAGCCAACCTACGAGCAGTACTTC. The rearrangement joins TRBV7-9 to TRBJ2-7; a possible D gene is TRBD1 (7 bases). There are 15 residues in the CDR3. Germline V gene data show CDR1 as SEHNR and CDR2 as FQNEAQ (reference sequence). V lost 7 bases and J 2 bases, leaving 18 bases between the germline ends.

This chain connects TRBV6-5 to TRBJ1-4, with a possible D match to TRBD1 (5 bases). The CDR3 has 14 residues. With 7 bases removed from V and 0 bases from J, the gap between germline ends came to 9 bases. Germline loops: CDR1 MNHEY, CDR2 SVGAGI. CDR3 coding DNA: TGTGCCAGCAAAAGGGGTGCAACTAATGAAAAACTGTTTTTT. Translation: CASKRGATNEKLFF.

Note on this clone: Germline and junction disagree at one end, which may indicate a read error. This chain links TRBV5-4 with TRBJ1-2; D call uncertain. The CDR3 totals 15 residues. In germline, CDR1 is SGHNT, CDR2 YYREEE (reference sequence). The CDR3 DNA reads as TGTGCCAGCAGCTTGAGAGGGCGAGAGGGTCAAAGCATTGGCTTC. This sequence encodes CASSLRGREGQSIGF.

The J gene is TRBJ1-1, the V gene TRBV7-9, with D possibly matching TRBD1 (6 bases). Trimming left V 2 bases short and J 2 bases short, with 9 bases between. There are 14 residues in the CDR3. From germline, CDR1 is SEHNR and CDR2 FQNEAQ (reference sequence). The CDR3 region has the DNA TGTGCCAGCAGCTTATCACAGGGAAACACTGAAGCTTTCTTT. Translating gives CASSLSQGNTEAFF.

The chain links TRBV18 to TRBJ1-1, with 8 bases lining up with TRBD1. This CDR3 is built from 14 residues. Trimming at V came to 4 bases and at J to 4 bases, leaving 5 bases not matched to a gene. The germline V gene has CDR1 KGHSH and CDR2 LQKENI. In nucleotides, the CDR3 is TGTGCCAGCTCACTCGAGCAGGGGGCCACTGAAGCTTTCTTT. Encoded protein: CASSLEQGATEAFF.

The chain carries TRBV5-1 and TRBJ2-1; 8 bases line up with TRBD2. Germline CDR1 and CDR2: SGHRS and YFSETQ. The CDR3 has 16 residues. V was pared by 0 bases and J by 6 bases, with 8 bases of the junction left unmatched. DNA of the CDR3: TGCGCCAGCAGCTTGGTACGCAACGGGGGGGCCAATGAGCAGTTCTTC. Protein: CASSLVRNGGANEQFF.

This rearrangement joins TRBV6-6 to TRBJ1-1; D is unclear. Germline CDR1 MNHNY, CDR2 SVGAGI (reference sequence). This CDR3 region has 10 residues. The ends were cut back, 5 bases at V and 9 bases at J, with 7 bases in the middle. The CDR3 loop is CASSRRKAFF. CDR3 nucleotides: TGTGCCAGCAGTCGCAGGAAAGCTTTCTTT.

V usage is TRBV20-1 and J usage is TRBJ1-3; a possible D gene is TRBD1 (6 bases). The CDR3 runs 14 residues. V shed 3 bases and J shed 1 base, with 10 bases lying between them. Germline V gives CDR1 DFQATT, CDR2 SNEGSKA (reference sequence). The CDR3 DNA is TGCAGTGCTAGTAACAGGGCTTCTGGAAACACCATATATTTT. Protein: CSASNRASGNTIYF.

The chain is built from TRBV2 and TRBJ2-4; the match to TRBD2 covers 13 bases. The CDR3 length is 18 residues. The V gene's germline CDR1 is SNHLY and CDR2 FYNNEI. V lost 7 bases to trimming and J lost 1 base; unmatched junction nucleotides: 10. In DNA form, the CDR3 reads TGTGCCAGCAAGGGGAGACTAGCGGGGGGCCCGGCCAAAAACATTCAGTACTTC. It is translated as CASKGRLAGGPAKNIQYF.

The chain has TRBV7-2 and TRBJ1-1; no firm D call. The CDR3 extends over 13 amino acids. CDR1 and CDR2 from the germline V gene are SGHTA and FQGNSA. V gave up 4 bases and J gave up 10 bases, with 16 bases separating them. CDR3 nucleotides: TGTGCCAGCAGCTCGGGTGCTAGAACAAGAGCTTTCTTT. It yields the protein CASSSGARTRAFF.

The J gene is TRBJ2-2, the V gene TRBV13; tentative D call: TRBD1 (7 bases). Trimming left V 8 bases short and J 4 bases short, with 11 bases between. This CDR3 comprises 13 residues. CDR1 is PRHDT, CDR2 FYEKMQ, per germline (reference sequence). CDR3: CASGGGLTGELFF. The CDR3 nucleotides read TGTGCCAGCGGAGGGGGCCTCACCGGGGAGCTGTTTTTT.

The chain employs TRBV30 and TRBJ1-5; maybe TRBD1 (5 bases). The V end lost 0 bases, the J end lost 6 bases, and 12 bases lay between the germline ends. Per germline, CDR1 GTSNPN and CDR2 SVGIG (reference sequence). The CDR3 runs to 14 residues. CDR3 coding DNA: TGTGCCTGGAGTGTCGGCAGGGAAGGTCAGCCCCAGCATTTT. Residues: CAWSVGREGQPQHF.

The V gene is TRBV19, the J gene TRBJ2-2; D gene unclear. Germline V gene lookup returns CDR1 LNHDA and CDR2 SQIVND (reference sequence). V gave up 0 bases and J gave up 4 bases, with 12 bases separating them. CDR3 length: 16 residues. The DNA of the CDR3 is TGTGCCAGTAGTATAGACCCCGCCCCAGGCACCGGGGAGCTGTTTTTT. It translates to CASSIDPAPGTGELFF.